This is a list of T cell receptor beta chains from one sample in a study of blood T cell repertoires in COVID-19. Sequenced by immunoSEQ multiplex PCR; TCRdb stores in-frame clones only, minus some. The table records about 140,000 clones, 78% of them present only once. The sequenced material came from peripheral blood. These receptors were collected from a woman aged 60-75 years with acute or convalescent COVID-19. CDR3s include the opening cysteine and the closing phenylalanine or tryptophan. The order of the fields is V gene, clone size, J gene, D gene, CDR3 protein, CDR3 DNA. A D gene is named only where the DNA matches it firmly. Only part of the rows carry a size: once, few, many, or a class if the clone is expanded.

v_gene: TRBV6-1
abundance: -
j_gene: TRBJ1-6
d_gene: -
CDR3aa: CASSELGAGRDSPLHF
CDR3nt: TGTGCCAGCAGTGAACTGGGAGCAGGTCGGGATTCACCCCTCCACTTT

v_gene: TRBV27
abundance: few
j_gene: TRBJ2-1
d_gene: -
CDR3aa: CASRSLSSYNEQFF
CDR3nt: TGTGCCAGCAGGTCCCTTAGCTCCTACAATGAGCAGTTCTTC

v_gene: TRBV12-2
abundance: few
j_gene: TRBJ1-3
d_gene: -
CDR3aa: CASRFPDSHIFSGNTIYF
CDR3nt: TGTGCAAGTCGCTTCCCCGACAGTCACATATTCTCTGGAAACACCATATATTTT

v_gene: TRBV6-6
abundance: -
j_gene: TRBJ1-5
d_gene: TRBD1
CDR3aa: CASSYWTGQNQPQHF
CDR3nt: TGTGCCAGCAGTTATTGGACAGGTCAAAATCAGCCCCAGCATTTT

v_gene: TRBV27
abundance: -
j_gene: TRBJ2-3
d_gene: -
CDR3aa: CASSLVRGTDTQYF
CDR3nt: TGTGCCAGCAGTTTGGTCCGGGGCACAGATACGCAGTATTTT

v_gene: TRBV28
abundance: -
j_gene: TRBJ2-3
d_gene: -
CDR3aa: CASSLLVLGDTQYF
CDR3nt: TGTGCCAGCAGTTTATTGGTGCTAGGAGATACGCAGTATTTT

v_gene: TRBV23-1
abundance: -
j_gene: TRBJ2-4
d_gene: TRBD1
CDR3aa: CASSHYRGFDRNIQYF
CDR3nt: TGCGCCAGCAGTCATTACAGGGGTTTCGATAGAAACATTCAGTACTTC

v_gene: TRBV27
abundance: -
j_gene: TRBJ2-7
d_gene: TRBD2
CDR3aa: CASSLSLKREGFYEQYF
CDR3nt: TGTGCCAGCAGTTTATCGCTCAAGCGGGAGGGATTCTACGAGCAGTACTTC

v_gene: TRBV19
abundance: -
j_gene: TRBJ2-7
d_gene: -
CDR3aa: CASSYQAGSYEQYF
CDR3nt: TGTGCCAGTAGTTATCAGGCAGGTTCCTACGAGCAGTACTTC

v_gene: TRBV5-4
abundance: -
j_gene: TRBJ2-5
d_gene: -
CDR3aa: CASSLNGAETQYF
CDR3nt: TGTGCCAGCAGCTTGAATGGAGCAGAGACCCAGTACTTC

v_gene: TRBV7-9
abundance: -
j_gene: TRBJ2-1
d_gene: TRBD2
CDR3aa: CASSPSVGLADNEQFF
CDR3nt: TGTGCCAGCAGCCCCAGTGTGGGACTAGCGGACAATGAGCAGTTCTTC

v_gene: TRBV30
abundance: -
j_gene: TRBJ2-1
d_gene: -
CDR3aa: CAWSARAAPTYNEQFF
CDR3nt: TGTGCCTGGAGTGCGAGAGCGGCACCCACCTACAATGAGCAGTTCTTC

v_gene: TRBV7-6
abundance: -
j_gene: TRBJ2-1
d_gene: -
CDR3aa: CASSPGFSSWREQFF
CDR3nt: TGTGCCAGCAGCCCCGGGTTTTCCTCTTGGCGCGAGCAGTTCTTC

v_gene: TRBV27
abundance: -
j_gene: TRBJ2-1
d_gene: TRBD2
CDR3aa: CASSLAGGPREQFF
CDR3nt: TGTGCCAGCAGTTTAGCGGGAGGGCCTCGGGAGCAGTTCTTC

v_gene: TRBV5-1
abundance: -
j_gene: TRBJ2-1
d_gene: -
CDR3aa: CASSLVAPGLDEQFF
CDR3nt: TGCGCCAGCAGCTTGGTGGCTCCGGGGTTGGATGAGCAGTTCTTC

v_gene: TRBV28
abundance: -
j_gene: TRBJ1-4
d_gene: -
CDR3aa: CASSFPNRANEKLFF
CDR3nt: TGTGCCAGCAGTTTCCCAAATCGGGCTAATGAAAAACTGTTTTTT

v_gene: TRBV18
abundance: -
j_gene: TRBJ2-5
d_gene: TRBD2
CDR3aa: CASSPLAGETQYF
CDR3nt: TGTGCCAGCTCACCACTAGCGGGTGAGACCCAGTACTTC

v_gene: TRBV2
abundance: -
j_gene: TRBJ2-1
d_gene: -
CDR3aa: CASSELAIGTNEQFF
CDR3nt: TGTGCCAGCAGTGAGTTAGCCATCGGCACCAATGAGCAGTTCTTC

v_gene: TRBV7-8
abundance: -
j_gene: TRBJ1-1
d_gene: -
CDR3aa: CASSLSRHDSNTEAFF
CDR3nt: TGTGCCAGCAGCTTATCCCGCCACGACAGCAACACTGAAGCTTTCTTT

v_gene: TRBV9
abundance: -
j_gene: TRBJ2-2
d_gene: TRBD2
CDR3aa: CASTAGLAGGLHTGELFF
CDR3nt: TGTGCCAGCACCGCGGGGCTAGCGGGGGGTCTCCACACCGGGGAGCTGTTTTTT

v_gene: TRBV5-4
abundance: -
j_gene: TRBJ2-3
d_gene: -
CDR3aa: CASSLSVSTDTQYF
CDR3nt: TGTGCCAGCAGCTTGAGCGTAAGCACAGATACGCAGTATTTT

v_gene: TRBV15
abundance: -
j_gene: TRBJ1-6
d_gene: -
CDR3aa: CATSARGNSPLHF
CDR3nt: TGTGCCACCAGCGCCAGGGGTAATTCACCCCTCCACTTT

v_gene: TRBV3-1/TRBV3-2
abundance: -
j_gene: TRBJ2-7
d_gene: TRBD1
CDR3aa: CASSLPGGGQYF
CDR3nt: TGTGCCAGCAGCCTTCCAGGGGGCGGGCAGTACTTC

v_gene: TRBV6-4
abundance: few
j_gene: TRBJ1-5
d_gene: -
CDR3aa: CASMGNGASNQPQHF
CDR3nt: TGTGCCAGCATGGGAAATGGGGCGAGCAATCAGCCCCAGCATTTT

v_gene: TRBV13
abundance: -
j_gene: TRBJ2-3
d_gene: -
CDR3aa: CATSFSGYTDTQYF
CDR3nt: TGTGCCACTTCATTTAGCGGCTACACAGATACGCAGTATTTT

v_gene: TRBV27
abundance: -
j_gene: TRBJ2-7
d_gene: -
CDR3aa: CASSPKLGDEQYF
CDR3nt: TGTGCCAGCAGTCCCAAACTAGGTGACGAGCAGTACTTC

v_gene: TRBV24-1
abundance: -
j_gene: TRBJ2-1
d_gene: -
CDR3aa: CATSGGGGHNEQFF
CDR3nt: TGTGCCACCAGTGGGGGAGGCGGGCACAATGAGCAGTTCTTC

v_gene: TRBV9
abundance: -
j_gene: TRBJ1-1
d_gene: -
CDR3aa: CASRTGLLSTEAFF
CDR3nt: TGTGCCAGCAGAACAGGGTTGTTAAGCACTGAAGCTTTCTTT

v_gene: TRBV30
abundance: -
j_gene: TRBJ1-1
d_gene: -
CDR3aa: CAWMRVGGGGWTEAFF
CDR3nt: TGTGCCTGGATGCGGGTCGGGGGAGGTGGTTGGACTGAAGCTTTCTTT

v_gene: TRBV4-2
abundance: few
j_gene: TRBJ2-1
d_gene: TRBD2
CDR3aa: CASSQDRTSGNEQFF
CDR3nt: TGTGCCAGCAGCCAAGATCGAACTAGCGGCAATGAGCAGTTCTTC

v_gene: TRBV5-1
abundance: -
j_gene: TRBJ2-2
d_gene: -
CDR3aa: CASSYIVAEGTGELFF
CDR3nt: TGCGCCAGCAGCTATATTGTGGCTGAGGGCACCGGGGAGCTGTTTTTT

v_gene: TRBV2
abundance: -
j_gene: TRBJ1-1
d_gene: -
CDR3aa: CASSDFRRGRGNTEAFF
CDR3nt: TGTGCCAGCAGTGATTTCCGGAGGGGGAGGGGAAACACTGAAGCTTTCTTT

v_gene: TRBV18
abundance: -
j_gene: TRBJ2-7
d_gene: -
CDR3aa: CASSPQEYEQYF
CDR3nt: TGTGCCAGCTCACCACAGGAGTACGAGCAGTACTTC

v_gene: TRBV5-8
abundance: -
j_gene: TRBJ1-5
d_gene: -
CDR3aa: CASSPGQYNQPQHF
CDR3nt: TGTGCCAGCAGCCCTGGACAGTACAATCAGCCCCAGCATTTT